This T cell receptor beta chain was profiled in a study of post-analysis software for immune sequencing data. About the research overall: The patients showed relapsing-remitting, secondary progressive and progressive-relapsing multiple sclerosis courses.

Notes on the study in general: Compared with controls, patients showed significantly lower normalized Chao1 diversity. Co-batched samples clustered tightly together by F measure.

About this clonotype itself: Its target is not known.

Libraries were made from TCR beta cDNA, and they carried unique molecular identifiers. Roughly 0.5 million cDNA molecules were obtained from approximately 1 to 10 million T cells. TCRdb re-called the PCR reads with MiXCR, one entry per CDR3 protein. The table has under 650,000 distinct CDR3 sequences, around 40% seen once; the top ten hold around 1.7%. Sequenced material: blood. The sequence was collected from a girl aged 5 to 17 with multiple sclerosis.

CDR3 DNA: TGCGCCAGCAGCCCAGGGGGCCCGGAGACCCAGTACTTC. Translating gives CASSPGGPETQYF. V and J are TRBV5-1 and TRBJ2-5, with 8 nucleotides matching TRBD1. V lost 4 bases and J lost 5; bases outside the gene matches: 4. The CDR3 sequence is 13 residues long. The germline CDR1 and CDR2 sequences are SGHRS and YFSETQ.